This T cell receptor (beta chain) was found in a study of ipilimumab plus nivolumab after autologous stem cell transplantation. The overall study: The DLBCL cohort had primary refractory and relapsed disease, with 18-month progression-free survival of approximately 87% and 28%. General observations from the study: Per the authors, repertoire, Treg and microbiota data justify further study.

TCRdb's table, derived via immunoSEQ multiplex PCR, lists solely in-frame clones and lacks some. Of over 10,000 clones listed, 69% were seen once; the top ten hold about 28%. Details on this clone: No antigen is known for it.

The CDR3 runs 13 residues. Germline V lookup: CDR1 KGHSH, CDR2 LQKENI. Trimming removed 3 bases at V and 5 bases at J, with 11 bases between. Patients got ipilimumab 1 mg/kg beginning 14 to 28 days post-transplant. This chain links TRBV18 with TRBJ2-7; D gene uncertain. Sequencing used PBMCs, obtained in a trial of ipilimumab plus nivolumab as post-transplant consolidation. The clonotype originates from a male donor with diffuse large B-cell lymphoma. The CDR3 is CASSPSVENEQYF. Here the CDR3 DNA reads TGTGCCAGCTCACCTTCCGTAGAGAACGAGCAGTACTTC.